The clone carrying this TCR beta chain appeared once. Its antigen is still unknown. Germline-derived CDR1 and CDR2 are SGHAT and FQNNGV. V lost 8 bases and J 1 base, leaving 12 bases between the germline ends. The CDR3 has 14 residues. These data come from a study of OX40 agonist ivuxolimab in advanced cancers. Overall study context: Prior anti-PD-1, anti-PD-L1 or anti-CTLA-4 therapy was allowed; about 39% had some. Study-wide results and limits: More expanded clones were seen, on average, in CD8+ T cells than in CD4+.

Method: immunoSEQ multiplex PCR; TCRdb's copy keeps in-frame clones and lacks some. Here the sample spans about 61,000 clones, approximately 90% being singletons. The receptor comes from an adult with an advanced solid tumor such as melanoma, head and neck, liver or kidney cancer. Sequencing was performed on CD4+ or CD8+ T cells sorted from blood, taken in a trial of the OX40 agonist ivuxolimab. This rearrangement joins TRBV11-2 to TRBJ1-5; tentative D call: TRBD1 (5 bases). The CDR3 reads CASPGRDSNQPQHF. Here the CDR3 DNA reads TGTGCCAGCCCCGGTCGGGACAGCAATCAGCCCCAGCATTTT. The variable domain in full, with the rest retrieved from reference TRBV11-2 and TRBJ1-5, is EAGVAQSPRYKIIEKRQSVAFWCNPISGHATLYWYQQILGQGPKLLIQFQNNGVVDDSQLPKDRFSAERLKGVDSTLKIQPAKLEDSAVYLCASPGRDSNQPQHFGDGTRLSIL.